The 19 T cell receptor beta chains below come from one sample, sequenced in a study of T cell repertoires in aging, cancer and after chemotherapy (dated by TCRdb to about 2019). Instead of sorted cells or RNA, genomic DNA extracted from peripheral blood served as the source for amplifying TCR beta rearrangements. The sequencer listed for this sample is Illumina MiSeq. Using a mixed TRB-A/B primer pool, multiplex touch-down PCR amplified rearranged TRB sequences covering the V, D and J segments. TCRdb cleaned the public reads at Q25 with fastp, built clones with MiXCR and kept in-frame beta chains. A single entry per CDR3 protein holds the most common genes and DNA from its merged rows. The sample table shows about 11,000 distinct CDR3 sequences, and just under 30% are seen once. 1.9% of the sample is held by the ten biggest clonotypes. The sample consisted of blood. The receptor source for this set is a human donor in good health.

Remarks on this clonotype: Given the absence of the conserved phenylalanine or tryptophan at the CDR3 end, a read error is likely. The chain links TRBV4-3 to TRBJ2-3; 7 bases map to TRBD2. The J segment lost 2 bases and the V segment lost 5 bases, leaving 10 bases of the junction unmatched. CDR1 and CDR2 (germline): LGHNA, YSLEER. CDR3 length: 16 residues. This chain's CDR3 is CASSSFIGGDTDTQYC. CDR3 sequence (DNA): TGCGCCAGCAGCTCGTTTATTGGGGGGGACACAGATACGCAGTATTGT.

This CDR3 is CATSRGSSGANVLTF. DNA of the CDR3: TGTGCCACCAGCCGAGGCAGCTCTGGGGCCAACGTCCTGACTTTC. V usage is TRBV15 and J usage is TRBJ2-6; no firm D call. This CDR3 region has 15 residues. V shed 5 bases and J shed 0 bases, with 8 bases lying between them. Germline V gene lookup returns CDR1 LNHNV and CDR2 YYDKDF (reference sequence). Full variable domain (missing parts from reference TRBV15 and TRBJ2-6): DAMVIQNPRYQVTQFGKPVTLSCSQTLNHNVMYWYQQKSSQAPKLLFHYYDKDFNNEADTPDNFQSRRPNTSFCFLDIRSPGLGDTAMYLCATSRGSSGANVLTFGAGSRLTVL.

Sample share makes this clonotype medium-sized (0.01 to 0.1%). The chain links TRBV29-1 to TRBJ1-2; D not resolved. The CDR3 is made up of 13 amino acids. Germline assignment: CDR1 SQVTM and CDR2 ANQGSEA. V was cut by 0 bases and J by 4 bases, with 9 bases left in between. CDR3 in DNA: TGCAGCGTTGAAGATAGGACGTCCTATGGCTACACCTTC. It is translated as CSVEDRTSYGYTF.

In DNA form, the CDR3 reads TGTGCCAGCAGAGCAGGGGTCGGCTACACCTTC. Its translation is CASRAGVGYTF. The V call is TRBV28, the J call TRBJ1-2, with a tentative D call TRBD1 (6 bases). Germline CDR1 and CDR2: MDHEN and SYDVKM. The ends were cut back, 6 bases at V and 8 bases at J, with 10 bases in the middle. This CDR3 is built from 11 residues.

This clonotype turned up a few times. The chain carries TRBV20-1 and TRBJ2-7; the match to TRBD2 covers 11 bases. J gave up 0 bases and V 6 bases, and 10 bases lay outside the gene matches. The CDR3 consists of 16 residues. The germline CDR1 and CDR2 sequences are DFQATT and SNEGSKA (reference sequence). The CDR3 DNA sequence: TGCAGTGCCTCGAGAGGACTAGCGGGCAGCTCCTACGAGCAGTACTTC. Amino acid sequence: CSASRGLAGSSYEQYF.

The chain recombines TRBV4-3 with TRBJ2-1; no clear D. This CDR3 is 13 amino acids long. V was cut by 1 base and J by 9 bases, with 10 bases left in between. CDR1 LGHNA and CDR2 YSLEER come from the germline V gene. This CDR3 reads CASSQGTVGEQFF. As DNA, the CDR3 is TGCGCCAGCAGCCAAGGGACCGTGGGTGAGCAGTTCTTC.

The chain couples TRBV6-2 or TRBV6-3 to TRBJ2-3, with 8 positions matching TRBD2. This CDR3 region has 14 residues. The ends lost 5 bases at V and 5 bases at J; junction bases unmatched: 6. The germline gives CDR1 MNHEY, CDR2 SVGEGT. This CDR3 is CASSRAGARDTQYF. CDR3 nucleotide sequence: TGTGCCAGCAGTAGAGCGGGAGCAAGAGATACGCAGTATTTT.

This clonotype was detected a few times. The chain combines TRBV9 with TRBJ2-1; a possible D gene is TRBD2 (6 bases). Trimming took off 4 bases at V and 7 bases at J, with 12 bases between the two ends. The germline gives CDR1 SGDLS, CDR2 YYNGEE. The CDR3 length is 13 residues. CDR3 in DNA: TGTGCCAGCAGCCCCCGCGGAGGGAATGAGCAGTTCTTC. Protein: CASSPRGGNEQFF.

The chain has TRBV28 and TRBJ2-7; D possibly corresponds to TRBD1 (6 bases). V was trimmed by 5 bases and J by 3 bases, leaving 17 bases between them. The CDR3 sequence is 15 residues long. Germline V gene sequence: CDR1 MDHEN, CDR2 SYDVKM. CDR3 sequence: CASSQDLDSGYEQYF. The CDR3 DNA sequence: TGTGCCAGCAGTCAGGACCTGGACAGCGGCTACGAGCAGTACTTC. Together with reference TRBV28 and TRBJ2-7, the CDR3 gives the full variable domain: DVKVTQSSRYLVKRTGEKVFLECVQDMDHENMFWYRQDPGLGLRLIYFSYDVKMKEKGDIPEGYSVSREKKERFSLILESASTNQTSMYLCASSQDLDSGYEQYFGPGTRLTVT.

This clonotype showed up just a few times. V and J are TRBV7-2 and TRBJ2-7, with 7 bases fitting TRBD2. V gave up 2 bases and J gave up 1 base; unmatched junction bases: 5. Germline V gives CDR1 SGHTA, CDR2 FQGNSA. There are 15 residues in the CDR3. The CDR3 bases are TGTGCCAGCAGCTTATTGGGCGGGGGATCCTACGAGCAGTACTTC. Its translation: CASSLLGGGSYEQYF.

This clonotype is medium-sized. The chain couples TRBV27 to TRBJ2-7; D ambiguous. The length of the CDR3 is 13 residues. Trimming took 2 bases from V and 1 from J, leaving 6 bases between them. Germline-derived CDR1 and CDR2 are MNHEY and SMNVEV (reference sequence). The CDR3 nucleotides read TGTGCCAGCAGTTTAGGCCATTCCTACGAGCAGTACTTC. Amino acids: CASSLGHSYEQYF.

Here the CDR3 reads CASRIAGGSYEQYF. The CDR3 nucleotides read TGTGCCAGCAGGATTGCGGGGGGGTCCTACGAGCAGTACTTC. This chain connects TRBV12-3 or TRBV12-4 to TRBJ2-7; TRBD2 agrees at 9 bases. The CDR3 consists of 14 residues. V lost 6 bases to trimming and J lost 1 base; unmatched junction nucleotides: 4.

By sample fraction, this clonotype is medium-sized. V usage is TRBV6-5 and J usage is TRBJ2-7; 7 bases fit TRBD1. The CDR3 loop spans 15 amino acids. In germline, CDR1 is MNHEY, CDR2 SVGAGI. V was clipped by 0 bases and J by 4 bases; unmatched bases: 6. This CDR3 is CASSYSAGGQYEQYF. CDR3 nucleotide sequence: TGTGCCAGCAGTTACTCGGCAGGGGGTCAATACGAGCAGTACTTC.

Here the CDR3 reads CASSFRQVAEAFF. The CDR3 nucleotides are TGTGCCAGCAGCTTCAGACAGGTGGCTGAAGCTTTCTTT. J is TRBJ1-1 and V is TRBV7-2; possible D gene TRBD1, 6 bases. The CDR3 is made up of 13 amino acids. V was cut by 3 bases and J by 6 bases, with 11 bases left in between. Per germline, CDR1 SGHTA and CDR2 FQGNSA.

The rearrangement joins TRBV10-1 to TRBJ2-2; D is possibly TRBD2 (5 bases). CDR1 is WNHNN, CDR2 SYGVQD, per germline (reference sequence). This CDR3 contains 16 residues. V was shortened by 0 bases and J by 5 bases, with 13 bases between the two germline ends. This CDR3 is CASSESLGARTGELFF. The CDR3 DNA sequence: TGCGCCAGCAGTGAGTCCTTGGGAGCTCGGACCGGGGAGCTGTTTTTT.

This chain connects TRBV7-2 to TRBJ2-5, with D perhaps TRBD2 (5 bases). The CDR3 is 14 residues long. V dropped 3 bases and J dropped 5 bases, with 13 bases sitting between them. Germline V lookup: CDR1 SGHTA, CDR2 FQGNSA. CDR3 sequence reads: CASSLVGSGETQYF. CDR3 sequence (DNA): TGTGCCAGCAGCTTGGTCGGGTCGGGGGAGACCCAGTACTTC. Full variable domain (outside the CDR3, taken from reference TRBV7-2 and TRBJ2-5): GAGVSQSPSNKVTEKGKDVELRCDPISGHTALYWYRQSLGQGLEFLIYFQGNSAPDKSGLPSDRFSAERTGGSVSTLTIQRTQQEDSAVYLCASSLVGSGETQYFGPGTRLLVL.

This clonotype showed up just a few times. The chain uses TRBV30 and TRBJ2-3, with a weak D call TRBD1 (6 bases). CDR3 length equals 13 residues. V was clipped by 3 bases and J by 3 bases, with 10 bases between them. CDR1 GTSNPN and CDR2 SVGIG come from the germline V gene (reference sequence). CDR3 in amino acids: CAWRAGATDTQYF. The CDR3 nucleotides read TGTGCCTGGAGGGCAGGGGCAACAGATACGCAGTATTTT.

The chain joins TRBV12-3 or TRBV12-4 to TRBJ2-7; D call uncertain. Trimming removed 6 bases from V and 0 bases from J, with 27 bases in between. The CDR3 covers 19 residues. In DNA, the CDR3 is TGTGCCAGCAGCCCCTTTTGGTCGCCCCGTGGCAGTTCCTCCTACGAGCAGTACTTC. This gives the protein CASSPFWSPRGSSSYEQYF.

J is TRBJ1-1 and V is TRBV5-5, with 7 positions matching TRBD1. CDR1 is SGHKS, CDR2 YYEKEE, per germline (reference sequence). With 3 bases clipped from V and 1 base from J, the junction kept 6 bases outside the gene matches. This CDR3 comprises 15 residues. CDR3 bases: TGTGCCAGCAGCTCGACGACAGGGACGAACACTGAAGCTTTCTTT. Translating it yields CASSSTTGTNTEAFF.